The present TCR beta chain was sequenced within a study of tumour-infiltrating T cells in Burkitt lymphoma. Turning to the study itself: Patients covered every epidemiological subtype of Burkitt lymphoma. Survival, overall and progression-free, tracked with productive clonality. Study-level findings and limits: Several public clonotypes were shared across many Burkitt lymphoma patients.

Measured with immunoSEQ multiplex PCR; TCRdb has only the in-frame clones, and not every one. The sample holds 45,000 to 60,000 clones; less than 40% are singletons and the top ten take 2.9%. This clone was observed a handful of times. Its antigen is unidentified. This CDR3 comprises 13 residues. CDR1 and CDR2 from the germline V gene are MGHDK and SYGVNS. Trimming left V 1 base short and J 7 bases short, with 11 bases between. The sample taken for sequencing was tumor tissue. The chain carries TRBV25-1 and TRBJ2-7; weak D call: TRBD1 (6 bases). The source is a human donor with Burkitt lymphoma. CDR3 DNA sequence: TGTGCCAGCAGTGAATCTGGGGGCTGGGAGCAGTACTTC. This gives the protein CASSESGGWEQYF.